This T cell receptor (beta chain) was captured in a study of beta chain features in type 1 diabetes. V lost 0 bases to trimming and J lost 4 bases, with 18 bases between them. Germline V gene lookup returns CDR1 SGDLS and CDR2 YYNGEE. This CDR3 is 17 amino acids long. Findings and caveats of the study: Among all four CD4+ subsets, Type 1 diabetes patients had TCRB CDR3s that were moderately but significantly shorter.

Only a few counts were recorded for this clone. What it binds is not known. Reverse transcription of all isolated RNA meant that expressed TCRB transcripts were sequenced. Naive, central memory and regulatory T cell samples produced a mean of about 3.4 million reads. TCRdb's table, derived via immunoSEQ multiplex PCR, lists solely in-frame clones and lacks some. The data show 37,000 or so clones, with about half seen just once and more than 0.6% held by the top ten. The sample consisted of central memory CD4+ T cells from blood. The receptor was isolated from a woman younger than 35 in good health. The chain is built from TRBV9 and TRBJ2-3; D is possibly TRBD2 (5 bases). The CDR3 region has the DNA TGTGCCAGCAGCGTAGCAGGCTCTAGCCGCACCCCAGATACGCAGTATTTT. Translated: CASSVAGSSRTPDTQYF.